This TCR beta chain was captured in a study of blood T cell repertoires in COVID-19. Across the whole study: Sample material is recorded as cDNA or gDNA derived from T cells, B-cell-depleted T cells, or PBMCs.

CDR3 length equals 19 residues. The J segment lost 3 bases and the V segment lost 4 bases, leaving 15 bases of the junction unmatched. Germline V gene data show CDR1 as SGHNT and CDR2 as YYREEE (reference sequence). Sequencing used immunoSEQ multiplex PCR; TCRdb keeps in-frame clones, though not all of them. The table has around 150,000 clones, approximately 80% seen once. The table lists this clone with a few counts. The chain uses TRBV5-4 and TRBJ2-1; 11 bases match TRBD2. The specimen sequenced was peripheral blood. This clonotype was obtained from a man aged 70 or older with acute or convalescent COVID-19. The CDR3 loop reads CASSPRSGLAGGYYNEQFF. In DNA, the CDR3 is TGTGCCAGCAGCCCACGCTCGGGTCTAGCGGGGGGCTACTACAATGAGCAGTTCTTC.